This T cell receptor (beta chain) was identified during a study of metastatic and nonmetastatic thyroid tumors. On this clone: Antigen specificity is unknown.

Study-wide results and caveats: Significantly higher TCR beta diversity was reportedly seen in malignant thyroid tumors than benign nodules, in blood and tumor.

CDR3 size: 17 residues. V was trimmed by 3 bases and J by 6 bases, leaving 20 bases between them. In the study's own analysis: The distant-metastasis classifier for papillary thyroid cancer was built from CDR3 differences across clinicopathological groups. TCRdb called clones again from the PCR reads with MiXCR. For this entry, the V and J calls and clone size follow TCRdb and not the study's own pipeline. The table shows some 42,000 clones, with 25% to 30% occurring only once. Patients had received no treatment of any kind before thyroid surgery. This receptor was identified in a male donor with papillary thyroid cancer or a benign thyroid nodule (not recorded which). Some clones in this sample may be carry-over from other donors' samples. This chain connects TRBV12-3 or TRBV12-4 to TRBJ2-2; D is unresolved. Sequencing was performed on blood. This CDR3 reads CASSFPWSGRISGELFF. In DNA form, the CDR3 reads TGTGCCAGCAGTTTCCCTTGGAGTGGAAGAATCTCCGGGGAGCTGTTTTTT.